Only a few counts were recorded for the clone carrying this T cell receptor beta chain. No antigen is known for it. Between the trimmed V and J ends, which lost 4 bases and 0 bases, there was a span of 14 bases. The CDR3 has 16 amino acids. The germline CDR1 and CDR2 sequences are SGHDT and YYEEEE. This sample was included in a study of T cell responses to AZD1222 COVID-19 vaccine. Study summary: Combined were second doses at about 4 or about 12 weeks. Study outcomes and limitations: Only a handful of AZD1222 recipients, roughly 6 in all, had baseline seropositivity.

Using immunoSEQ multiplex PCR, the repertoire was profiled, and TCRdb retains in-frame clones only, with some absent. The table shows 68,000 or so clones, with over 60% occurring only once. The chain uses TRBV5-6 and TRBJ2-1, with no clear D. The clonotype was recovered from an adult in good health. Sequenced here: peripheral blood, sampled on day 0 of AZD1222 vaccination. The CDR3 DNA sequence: TGTGCCAGCAGCGTAACCGTAGATAGCTCCTACAATGAGCAGTTCTTC. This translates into CASSVTVDSSYNEQFF.